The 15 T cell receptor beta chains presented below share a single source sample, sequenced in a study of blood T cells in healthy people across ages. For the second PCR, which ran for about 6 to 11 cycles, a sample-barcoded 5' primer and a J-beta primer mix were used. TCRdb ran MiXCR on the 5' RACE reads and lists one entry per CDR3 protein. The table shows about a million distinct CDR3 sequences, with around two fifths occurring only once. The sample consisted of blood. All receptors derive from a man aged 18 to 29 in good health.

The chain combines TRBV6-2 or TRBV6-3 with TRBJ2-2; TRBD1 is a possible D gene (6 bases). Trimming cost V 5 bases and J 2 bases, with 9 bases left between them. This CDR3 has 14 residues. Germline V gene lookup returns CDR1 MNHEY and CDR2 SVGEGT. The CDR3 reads CASSEDRNTGELFF. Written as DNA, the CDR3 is TGTGCCAGCAGTGAGGACAGAAACACCGGGGAGCTGTTTTTT.

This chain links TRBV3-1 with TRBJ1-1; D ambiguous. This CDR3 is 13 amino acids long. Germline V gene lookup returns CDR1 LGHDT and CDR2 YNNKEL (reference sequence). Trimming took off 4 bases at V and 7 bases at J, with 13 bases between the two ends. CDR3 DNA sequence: TGTGCCAGCAGCCTCGACCCAACCCTTGAAGCTTTCTTT. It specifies CASSLDPTLEAFF. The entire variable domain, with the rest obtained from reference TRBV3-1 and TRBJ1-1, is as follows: DTAVSQTPKYLVTQMGNDKSIKCEQNLGHDTMYWYKQDSKKFLKIMFSYNNKELIINETVPNRFSPKSPDKAHLNLHINSLELGDSAVYFCASSLDPTLEAFFGQGTRLTVV.

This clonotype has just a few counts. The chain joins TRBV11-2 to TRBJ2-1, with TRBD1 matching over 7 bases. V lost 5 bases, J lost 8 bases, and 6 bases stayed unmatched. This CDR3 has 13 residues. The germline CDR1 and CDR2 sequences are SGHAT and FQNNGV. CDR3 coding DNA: TGTGCCAGCAGCACCGACAGGGTTGATGAGCAGTTCTTC. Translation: CASSTDRVDEQFF. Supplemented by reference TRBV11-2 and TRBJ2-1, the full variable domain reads EAGVAQSPRYKIIEKRQSVAFWCNPISGHATLYWYQQILGQGPKLLIQFQNNGVVDDSQLPKDRFSAERLKGVDSTLKIQPAKLEDSAVYLCASSTDRVDEQFFGPGTRLTVL.

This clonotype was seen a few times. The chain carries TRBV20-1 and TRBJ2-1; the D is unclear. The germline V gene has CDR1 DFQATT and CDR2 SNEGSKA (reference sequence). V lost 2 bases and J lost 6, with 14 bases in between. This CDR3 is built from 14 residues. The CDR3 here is CSARNAILRNEQFF. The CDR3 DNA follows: TGCAGTGCTAGAAACGCGATCCTCCGCAATGAGCAGTTCTTC.

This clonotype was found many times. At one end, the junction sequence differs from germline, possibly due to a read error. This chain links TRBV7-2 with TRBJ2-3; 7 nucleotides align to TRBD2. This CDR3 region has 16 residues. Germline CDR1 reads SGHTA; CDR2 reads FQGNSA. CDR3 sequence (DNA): TGCGCCAGCAGCCCCCTGGCCGGGGGGAGCACAGATACGCAGTATTTT. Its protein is CASSPLAGGSTDTQYF.

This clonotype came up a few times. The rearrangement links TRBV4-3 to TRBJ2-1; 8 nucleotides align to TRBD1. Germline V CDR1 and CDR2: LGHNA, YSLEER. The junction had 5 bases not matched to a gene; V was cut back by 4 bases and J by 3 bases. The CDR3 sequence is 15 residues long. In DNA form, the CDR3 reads TGCGCCAGCAGCCGCTGGACAGGGCTCTACAATGAGCAGTTCTTC. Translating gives CASSRWTGLYNEQFF.

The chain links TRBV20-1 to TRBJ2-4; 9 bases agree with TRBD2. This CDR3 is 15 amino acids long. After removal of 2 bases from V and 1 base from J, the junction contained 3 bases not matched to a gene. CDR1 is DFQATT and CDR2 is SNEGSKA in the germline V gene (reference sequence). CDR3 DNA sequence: TGCAGTGCTAGACCGAGCGGGGGGGCCAAAAACATTCAGTACTTC. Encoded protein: CSARPSGGAKNIQYF.

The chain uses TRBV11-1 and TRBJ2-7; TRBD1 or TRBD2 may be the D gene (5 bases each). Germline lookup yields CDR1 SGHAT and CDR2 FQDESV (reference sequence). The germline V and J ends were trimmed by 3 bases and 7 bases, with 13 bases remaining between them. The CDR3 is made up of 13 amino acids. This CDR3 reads CASSFGAHNEQYF. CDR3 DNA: TGTGCCAGCAGCTTCGGGGCCCACAATGAGCAGTACTTC.

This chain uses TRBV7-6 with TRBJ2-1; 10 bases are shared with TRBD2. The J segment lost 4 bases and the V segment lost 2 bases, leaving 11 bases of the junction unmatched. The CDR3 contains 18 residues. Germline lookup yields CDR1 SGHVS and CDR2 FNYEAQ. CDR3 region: CASSLKSIGTSVYNEQFF. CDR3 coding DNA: TGTGCCAGCAGCTTAAAGTCCATCGGGACTAGCGTTTACAATGAGCAGTTCTTC. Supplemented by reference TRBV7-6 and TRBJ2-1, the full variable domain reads GAGVSQSPRYKVTKRGQDVALRCDPISGHVSLYWYRQALGQGPEFLTYFNYEAQQDKSGLPNDRFSAERPEGSISTLTIQRTEQRDSAMYRCASSLKSIGTSVYNEQFFGPGTRLTVL.

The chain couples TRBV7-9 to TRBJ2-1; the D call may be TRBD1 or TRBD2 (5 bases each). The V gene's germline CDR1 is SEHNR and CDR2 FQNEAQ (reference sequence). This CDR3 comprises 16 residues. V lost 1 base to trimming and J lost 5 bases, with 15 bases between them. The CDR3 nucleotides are TGTGCCAGCAGCTTAGGGGGACGAGGAAGAAACAATGAGCAGTTCTTC. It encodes CASSLGGRGRNNEQFF.

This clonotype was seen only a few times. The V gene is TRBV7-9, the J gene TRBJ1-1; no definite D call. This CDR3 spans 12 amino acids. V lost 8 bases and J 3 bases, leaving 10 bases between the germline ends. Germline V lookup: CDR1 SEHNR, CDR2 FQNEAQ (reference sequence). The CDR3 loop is CASAVWDTEAFF. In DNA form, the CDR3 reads TGTGCCAGCGCTGTATGGGACACTGAAGCTTTCTTT.

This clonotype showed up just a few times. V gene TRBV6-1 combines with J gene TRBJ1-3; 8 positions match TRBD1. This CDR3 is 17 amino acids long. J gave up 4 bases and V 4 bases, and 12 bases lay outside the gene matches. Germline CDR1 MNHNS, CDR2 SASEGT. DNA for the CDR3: TGTGCCAGCAGTGCCCGGACAGGGTCCCTGTCGGGAAACACCATATATTTT. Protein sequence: CASSARTGSLSGNTIYF.

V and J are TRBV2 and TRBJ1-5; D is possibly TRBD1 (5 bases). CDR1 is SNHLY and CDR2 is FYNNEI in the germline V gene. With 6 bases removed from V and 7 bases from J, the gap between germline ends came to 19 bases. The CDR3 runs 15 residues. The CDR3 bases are TGTGCCAGCAGCCCCAGGGAGGGAGGGATCCAGCCCCAGCATTTT. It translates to CASSPREGGIQPQHF.

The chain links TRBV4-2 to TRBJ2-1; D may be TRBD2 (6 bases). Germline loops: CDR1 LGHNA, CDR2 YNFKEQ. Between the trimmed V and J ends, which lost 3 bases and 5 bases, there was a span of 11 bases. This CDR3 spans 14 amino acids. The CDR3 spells CASSQIQRDNEQFF. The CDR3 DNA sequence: TGTGCCAGCAGCCAGATTCAGCGGGACAATGAGCAGTTCTTC.

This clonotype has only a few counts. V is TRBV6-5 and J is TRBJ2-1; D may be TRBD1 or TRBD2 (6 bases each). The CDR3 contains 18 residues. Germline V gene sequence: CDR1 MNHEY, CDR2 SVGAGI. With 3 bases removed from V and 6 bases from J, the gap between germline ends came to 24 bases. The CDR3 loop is CASSYFDGRGGGVNEQFF. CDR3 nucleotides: TGTGCCAGCAGTTATTTTGACGGGCGAGGAGGGGGAGTCAATGAGCAGTTCTTC.